The clone carrying this TCR beta chain was recorded many times. The time point denotes: newly diagnosed GD, antithyroid drugs for less than 3 months. The TCR library was made from RNA extracted from PBMCs. Combining iRepertoire HTBI primers with Arm-PCR of CDR3 regions, the authors built TCR beta libraries. Each CDR3 protein is one row after TCRdb ran MiXCR on the multiplex PCR reads. The sample yields around 500,000 distinct CDR3 sequences, 13% seen once. The CDR3 length is 15 residues. V shed 6 bases and J 1 base; nucleotides not matched to a gene: 7. This specimen comes from a study of regulatory T cells in long-lasting Graves disease. The sample was also linked to a second study, of T cells in Graves' hyperthyroidism and ophthalmopathy.

The specimen was peripheral blood mononuclear cells (PBMCs), collected at new diagnosis, from a patient treated with antithyroid drugs. The source of this sequence is a man aged 25 to 45 with Graves disease. The chain employs TRBV12-3 or TRBV12-4 and TRBJ2-5, with 8 bases matching TRBD1. The CDR3: CASRPDRGAQETQYF. The DNA of the CDR3 is TGTGCCAGCAGACCCGACAGGGGAGCCCAAGAGACCCAGTACTTC.